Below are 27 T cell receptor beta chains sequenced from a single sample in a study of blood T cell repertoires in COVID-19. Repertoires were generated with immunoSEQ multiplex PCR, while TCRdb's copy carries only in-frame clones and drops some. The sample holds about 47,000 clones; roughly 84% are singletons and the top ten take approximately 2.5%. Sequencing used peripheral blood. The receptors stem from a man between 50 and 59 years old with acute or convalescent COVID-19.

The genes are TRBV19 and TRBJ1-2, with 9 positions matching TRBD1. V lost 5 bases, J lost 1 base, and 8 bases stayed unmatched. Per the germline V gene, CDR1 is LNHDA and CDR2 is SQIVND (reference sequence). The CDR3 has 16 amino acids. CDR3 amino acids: CASSPDRDRVNYGYTF. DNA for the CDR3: TGTGCCAGTAGTCCCGACCGGGACAGGGTTAACTATGGCTACACCTTC.

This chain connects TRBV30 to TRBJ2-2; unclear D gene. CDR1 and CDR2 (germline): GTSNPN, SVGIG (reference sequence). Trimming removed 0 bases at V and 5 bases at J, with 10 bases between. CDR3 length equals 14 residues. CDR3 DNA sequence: TGTGCCTGGAGTGTACGAGGTTTGACCGGGGAGCTGTTTTTT. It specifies CAWSVRGLTGELFF. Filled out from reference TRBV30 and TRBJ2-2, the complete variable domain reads SQTIHQWPATLVQPVGSPLSLECTVEGTSNPNLYWYRQAAGRGLQLLFYSVGIGQISSEVPQNLSASRPQDRQFILSSKKLLLSDSGFYLCAWSVRGLTGELFFGEGSRLTVL.

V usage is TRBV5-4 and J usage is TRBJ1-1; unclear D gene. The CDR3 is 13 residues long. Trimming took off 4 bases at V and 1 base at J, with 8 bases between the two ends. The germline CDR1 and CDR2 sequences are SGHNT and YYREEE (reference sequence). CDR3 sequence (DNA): TGTGCCAGCAGCCTGGCAGGGAACACTGAAGCTTTCTTT. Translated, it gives CASSLAGNTEAFF.

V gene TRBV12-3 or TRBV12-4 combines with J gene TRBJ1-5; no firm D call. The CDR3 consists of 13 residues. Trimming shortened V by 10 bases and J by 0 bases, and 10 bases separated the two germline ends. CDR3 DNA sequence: TGTGCCACCTCGGACTTTAGCAATCAGCCCCAGCATTTT. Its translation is CATSDFSNQPQHF.

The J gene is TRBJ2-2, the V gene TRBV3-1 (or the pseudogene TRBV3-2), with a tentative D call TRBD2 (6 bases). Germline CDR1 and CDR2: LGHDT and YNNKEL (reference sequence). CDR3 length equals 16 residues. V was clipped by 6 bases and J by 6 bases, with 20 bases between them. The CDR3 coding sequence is TGTGCCAGCAGGATGTCGGGGGTACGGTCGGCCGGGGAGCTGTTTTTT. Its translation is CASRMSGVRSAGELFF.

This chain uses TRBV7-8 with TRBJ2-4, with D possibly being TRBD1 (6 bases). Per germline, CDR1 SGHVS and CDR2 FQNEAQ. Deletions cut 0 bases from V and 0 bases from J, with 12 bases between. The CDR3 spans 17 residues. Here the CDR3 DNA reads TGTGCCAGCAGCTTAGCGTTCAGGGGTCGAGCCAAAAACATTCAGTACTTC. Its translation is CASSLAFRGRAKNIQYF.

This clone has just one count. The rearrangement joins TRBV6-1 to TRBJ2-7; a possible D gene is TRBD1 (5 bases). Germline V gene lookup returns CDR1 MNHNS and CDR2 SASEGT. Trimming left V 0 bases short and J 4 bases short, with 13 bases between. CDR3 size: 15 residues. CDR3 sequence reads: CASSEADTVLYEQYF. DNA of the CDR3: TGTGCCAGCAGTGAAGCGGACACCGTTTTATACGAGCAGTACTTC.

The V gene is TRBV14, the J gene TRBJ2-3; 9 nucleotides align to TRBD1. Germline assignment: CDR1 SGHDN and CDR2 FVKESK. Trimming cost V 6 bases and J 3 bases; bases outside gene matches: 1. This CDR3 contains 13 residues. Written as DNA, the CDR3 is TGTGCCAGCAGGACAGGGGGGACAGATACGCAGTATTTT. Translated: CASRTGGTDTQYF.

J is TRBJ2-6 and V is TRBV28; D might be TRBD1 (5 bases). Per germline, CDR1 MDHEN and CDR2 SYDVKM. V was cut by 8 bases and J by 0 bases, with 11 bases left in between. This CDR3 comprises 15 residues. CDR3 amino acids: CASGTDSSGANVLTF. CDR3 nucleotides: TGTGCCAGCGGAACCGACAGCTCTGGGGCCAACGTCCTGACTTTC.

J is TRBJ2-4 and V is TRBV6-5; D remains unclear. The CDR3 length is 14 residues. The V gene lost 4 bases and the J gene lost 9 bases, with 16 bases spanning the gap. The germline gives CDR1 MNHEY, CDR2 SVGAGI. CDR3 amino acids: CASSSRGSRSIQYF. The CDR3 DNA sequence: TGTGCCAGCAGTTCCCGAGGCAGCCGGAGCATTCAGTACTTC.

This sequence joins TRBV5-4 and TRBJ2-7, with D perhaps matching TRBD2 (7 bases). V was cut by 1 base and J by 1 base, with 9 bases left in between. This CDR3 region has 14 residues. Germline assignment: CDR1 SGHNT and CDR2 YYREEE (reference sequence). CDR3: CASSLRGASYEQYF. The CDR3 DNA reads TGTGCCAGCAGCTTGCGGGGGGCTTCCTACGAGCAGTACTTC. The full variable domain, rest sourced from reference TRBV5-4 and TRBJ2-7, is ETGVTQSPTHLIKTRGQQVTLRCSSQSGHNTVSWYQQALGQGPQFIFQYYREEENGRGNFPPRFSGLQFPNYSSELNVNALELDDSALYLCASSLRGASYEQYFGPGTRLTVT.

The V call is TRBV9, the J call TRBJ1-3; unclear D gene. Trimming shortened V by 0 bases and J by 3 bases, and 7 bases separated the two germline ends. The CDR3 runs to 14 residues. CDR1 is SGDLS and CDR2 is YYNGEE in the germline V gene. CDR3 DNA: TGTGCCAGCAGCGTAGGGGGAGGTGGAAACACCATATATTTT. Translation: CASSVGGGGNTIYF.

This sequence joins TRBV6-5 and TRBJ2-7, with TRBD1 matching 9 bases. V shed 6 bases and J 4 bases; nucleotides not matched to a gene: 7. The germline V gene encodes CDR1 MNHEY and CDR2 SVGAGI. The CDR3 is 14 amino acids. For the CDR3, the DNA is TGTGCCAGCAGCATGGGACAGGGATGGTACGAGCAGTACTTC. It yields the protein CASSMGQGWYEQYF.

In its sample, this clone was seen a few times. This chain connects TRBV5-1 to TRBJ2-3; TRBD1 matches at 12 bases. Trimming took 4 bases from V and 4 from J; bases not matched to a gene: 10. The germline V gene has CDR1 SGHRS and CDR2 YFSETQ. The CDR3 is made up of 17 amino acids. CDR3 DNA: TGCGCCAGCAGCGCCGGGACAGGGGGCGGTTTGCCAGATACGCAGTATTTT. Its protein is CASSAGTGGGLPDTQYF.

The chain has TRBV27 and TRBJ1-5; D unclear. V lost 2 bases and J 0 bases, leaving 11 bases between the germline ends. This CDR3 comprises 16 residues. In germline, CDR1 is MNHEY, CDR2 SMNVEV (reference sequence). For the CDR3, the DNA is TGTGCCAGCAGTTTAGTCGGACTGGGTAGCAATCAGCCCCAGCATTTT. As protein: CASSLVGLGSNQPQHF.

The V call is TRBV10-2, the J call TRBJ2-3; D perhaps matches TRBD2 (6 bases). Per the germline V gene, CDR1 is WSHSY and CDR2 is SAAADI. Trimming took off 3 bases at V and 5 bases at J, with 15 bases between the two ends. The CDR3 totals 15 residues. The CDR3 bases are TGCGCCAGCAGTGAAGGGACTTACCTCGGAGATACGCAGTATTTT. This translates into CASSEGTYLGDTQYF.

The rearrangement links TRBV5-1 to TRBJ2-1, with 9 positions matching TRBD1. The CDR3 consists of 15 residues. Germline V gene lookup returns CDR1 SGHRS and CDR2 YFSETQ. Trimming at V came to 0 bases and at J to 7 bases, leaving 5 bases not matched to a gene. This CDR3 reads CASSLGQGVRNEQFF. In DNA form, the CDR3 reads TGCGCCAGCAGCTTGGGACAGGGGGTAAGGAATGAGCAGTTCTTC.

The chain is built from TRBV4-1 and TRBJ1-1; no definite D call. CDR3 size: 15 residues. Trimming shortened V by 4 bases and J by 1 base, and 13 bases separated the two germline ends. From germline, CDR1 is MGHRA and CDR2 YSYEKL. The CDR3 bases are TGCGCCAGCAGCCCCCTCGGGGTAGGGAACACTGAAGCTTTCTTT. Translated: CASSPLGVGNTEAFF.

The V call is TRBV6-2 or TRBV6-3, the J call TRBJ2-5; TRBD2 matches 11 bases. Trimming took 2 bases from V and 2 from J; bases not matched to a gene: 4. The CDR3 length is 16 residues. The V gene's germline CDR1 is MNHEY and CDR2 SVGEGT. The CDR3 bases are TGTGCCAGCAGTTACATAGGGACTAGCGGACAAGAGACCCAGTACTTC. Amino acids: CASSYIGTSGQETQYF.

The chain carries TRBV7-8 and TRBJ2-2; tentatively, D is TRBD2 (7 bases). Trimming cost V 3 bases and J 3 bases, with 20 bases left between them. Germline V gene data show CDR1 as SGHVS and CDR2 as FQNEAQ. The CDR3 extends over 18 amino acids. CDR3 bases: TGTGCCAGCAGCTTTGGGACCCGAGGGGGGGCGGACACCGGGGAGCTGTTTTTT. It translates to CASSFGTRGGADTGELFF.

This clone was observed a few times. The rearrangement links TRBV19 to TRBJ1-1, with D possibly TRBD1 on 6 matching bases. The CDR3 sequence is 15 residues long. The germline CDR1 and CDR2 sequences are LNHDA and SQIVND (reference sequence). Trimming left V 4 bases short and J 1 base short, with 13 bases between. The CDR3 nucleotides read TGTGCCAGTAGTAGAGGGACACTTGGGAACACTGAAGCTTTCTTT. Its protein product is CASSRGTLGNTEAFF.

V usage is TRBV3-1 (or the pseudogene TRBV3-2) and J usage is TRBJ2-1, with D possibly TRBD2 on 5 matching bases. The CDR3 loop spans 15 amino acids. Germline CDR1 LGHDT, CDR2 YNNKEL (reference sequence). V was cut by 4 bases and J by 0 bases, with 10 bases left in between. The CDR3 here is CASSRLHHSYNEQFF. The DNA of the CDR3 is TGTGCCAGCAGCCGACTACATCACTCCTACAATGAGCAGTTCTTC.

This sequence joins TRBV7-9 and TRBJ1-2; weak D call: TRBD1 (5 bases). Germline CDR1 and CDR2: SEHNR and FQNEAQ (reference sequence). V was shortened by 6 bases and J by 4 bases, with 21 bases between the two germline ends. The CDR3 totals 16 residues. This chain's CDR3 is CASSHQERGEVYGYTF. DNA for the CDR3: TGTGCCAGCAGTCATCAAGAGCGGGGGGAGGTCTATGGCTACACCTTC.

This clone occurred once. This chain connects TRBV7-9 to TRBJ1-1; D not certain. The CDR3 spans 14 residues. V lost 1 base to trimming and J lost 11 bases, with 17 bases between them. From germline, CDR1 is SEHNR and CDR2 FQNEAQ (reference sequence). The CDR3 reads CASSLDAGSVSAFF. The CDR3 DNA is TGTGCCAGCAGCTTAGACGCAGGCTCTGTCTCTGCTTTCTTT. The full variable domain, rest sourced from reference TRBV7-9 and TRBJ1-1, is DTGVSQNPRHKITKRGQNVTFRCDPISEHNRLYWYRQTLGQGPEFLTYFQNEAQLEKSRLLSDRFSAERPKGSFSTLEIQRTEQGDSAMYLCASSLDAGSVSAFFGQGTRLTVV.

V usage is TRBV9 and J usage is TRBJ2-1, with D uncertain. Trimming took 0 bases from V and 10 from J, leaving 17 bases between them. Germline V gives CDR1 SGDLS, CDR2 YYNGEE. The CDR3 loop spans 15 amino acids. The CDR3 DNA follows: TGTGCCAGCAGCGTAGCCAGGCACTCTACAATAGAGCAGTTCTTC. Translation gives CASSVARHSTIEQFF. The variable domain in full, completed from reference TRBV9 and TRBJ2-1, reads DSGVTQTPKHLITATGQRVTLRCSPRSGDLSVYWYQQSLDQGLQFLIQYYNGEERAKGNILERFSAQQFPDLHSELNLSSLELGDSALYFCASSVARHSTIEQFFGPGTRLTVL.

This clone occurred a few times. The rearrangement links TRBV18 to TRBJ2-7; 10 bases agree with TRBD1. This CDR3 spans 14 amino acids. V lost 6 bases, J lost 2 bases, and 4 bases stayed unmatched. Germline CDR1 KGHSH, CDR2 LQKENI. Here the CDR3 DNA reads TGTGCCAGCTCCCGGGACAGGGGAACCTACGAGCAGTACTTC. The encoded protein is CASSRDRGTYEQYF.

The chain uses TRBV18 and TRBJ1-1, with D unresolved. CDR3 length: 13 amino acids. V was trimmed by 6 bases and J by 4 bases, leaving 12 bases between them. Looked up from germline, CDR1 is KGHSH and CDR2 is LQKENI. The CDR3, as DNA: TGTGCCAGCTCCTACCCAAGTGGCACTGAAGCTTTCTTT. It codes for CASSYPSGTEAFF.